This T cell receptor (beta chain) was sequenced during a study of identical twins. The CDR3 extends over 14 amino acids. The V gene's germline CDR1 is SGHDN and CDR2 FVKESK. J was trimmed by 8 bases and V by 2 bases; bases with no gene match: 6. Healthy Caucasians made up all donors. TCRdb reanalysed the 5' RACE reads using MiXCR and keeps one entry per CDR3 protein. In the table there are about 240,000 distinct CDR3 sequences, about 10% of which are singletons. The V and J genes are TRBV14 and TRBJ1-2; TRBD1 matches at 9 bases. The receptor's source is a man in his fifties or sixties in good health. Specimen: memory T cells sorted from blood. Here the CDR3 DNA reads TGTGCCAGCAGCCAAAGGGGACAGGGAGCGGGCTACACCTTC. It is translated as CASSQRGQGAGYTF.